This T cell receptor beta chain came from a study of beta chain features in type 1 diabetes. Study findings and constraints: Among all four CD4+ subsets, Type 1 diabetes patients had TCRB CDR3s that were moderately but significantly shorter. There were fewer insertions and more deletions at the VDJ junctions of type 1 diabetes patients.

This clone was found a few times. Its target is unknown. Sequencing targeted expressed TCRB transcripts, as all isolated RNA had been reverse transcribed. The assay was immunoSEQ multiplex PCR, and TCRdb's table has in-frame clones only and misses some. This sample yields 200,000 to 250,000 clones, of which 9% to 10% are seen a single time; about 0.03% belongs to the top ten. Sequenced sample: naive CD4+ T cells from blood. This receptor was obtained from a woman aged 18-35 years in good health.

The CDR3: CASSIDRVETEAFF. The CDR3 nucleotides read TGCGCCAGCAGCATCGACAGGGTAGAGACTGAAGCTTTCTTT. V gene TRBV5-1 combines with J gene TRBJ1-1; TRBD1 matches 7 bases. This CDR3 has 14 amino acids. Trimming removed 4 bases from V and 5 bases from J; junction bases left unmatched: 8. Germline V gene sequence: CDR1 SGHRS, CDR2 YFSETQ.